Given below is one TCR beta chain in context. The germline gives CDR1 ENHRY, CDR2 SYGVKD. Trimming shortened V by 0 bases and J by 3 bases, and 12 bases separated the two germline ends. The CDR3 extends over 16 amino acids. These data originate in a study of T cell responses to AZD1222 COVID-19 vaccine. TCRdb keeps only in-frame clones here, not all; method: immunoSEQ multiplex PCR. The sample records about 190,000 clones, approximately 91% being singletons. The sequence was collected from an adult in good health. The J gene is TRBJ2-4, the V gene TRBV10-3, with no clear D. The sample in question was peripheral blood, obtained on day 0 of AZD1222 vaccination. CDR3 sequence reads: CAISESVISDKNIQYF. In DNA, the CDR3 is TGTGCCATCAGTGAGTCGGTCATCTCGGACAAAAACATTCAGTACTTC.